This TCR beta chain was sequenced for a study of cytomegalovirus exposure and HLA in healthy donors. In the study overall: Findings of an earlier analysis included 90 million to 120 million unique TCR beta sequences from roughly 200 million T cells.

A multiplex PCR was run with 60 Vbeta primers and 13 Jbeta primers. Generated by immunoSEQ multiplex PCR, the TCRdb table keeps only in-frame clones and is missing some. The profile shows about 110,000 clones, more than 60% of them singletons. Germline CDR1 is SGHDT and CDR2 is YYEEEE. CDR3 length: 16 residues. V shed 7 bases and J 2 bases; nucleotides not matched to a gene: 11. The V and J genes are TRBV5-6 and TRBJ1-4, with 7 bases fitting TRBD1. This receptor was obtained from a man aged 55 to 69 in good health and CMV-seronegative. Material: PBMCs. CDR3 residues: CASGIKGALTNEKLFF. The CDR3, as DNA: TGTGCCAGCGGGATTAAGGGGGCCCTCACTAATGAAAAACTGTTTTTT.